These 10 T cell receptor beta chains came from one sample sequenced in a study of T cells in Graves' hyperthyroidism and ophthalmopathy. RNA transcripts were the template for amplifying TCR beta CDR3 regions. First-round RT-PCR of the TCR CDR3 relied on the HTBI primer set. Each CDR3 protein is one row after TCRdb ran MiXCR on the multiplex PCR reads. The top ten clones hold 5.3% of a sample with around 420,000 distinct CDR3 sequences, roughly an eighth of them seen once. The sample taken for sequencing was blood. The origin of the receptors is a woman aged 18-29 years with Graves' hyperthyroidism.

This clonotype came up many times. This rearrangement joins TRBV20-1 to TRBJ2-1; 13 positions agree with TRBD2. This CDR3 has 18 residues. CDR1 and CDR2 (germline): DFQATT, SNEGSKA (reference sequence). V shed 0 bases and J 1 base; nucleotides not matched to a gene: 6. The CDR3, as DNA: TGCAGTGCTAGAGATCTAAGACTAGCGGGAGGTTCCTACAATGAGCAGTTCTTC. Protein product: CSARDLRLAGGSYNEQFF.

This clonotype was observed many times. The chain employs TRBV3-1 and TRBJ2-1; D possibly matches TRBD1 or TRBD2 (5 bases each). Germline V CDR1 and CDR2: LGHDT, YNNKEL (reference sequence). There are 15 residues in the CDR3. V lost 7 bases, J lost 2 bases, and 15 bases lay in between. In nucleotides, the CDR3 is TGTGCCAGCACCCGGGACCCCCCCGCCTACAATGAGCAGTTCTTC. It codes for CASTRDPPAYNEQFF.

This clonotype has ten or more counts. The CDR3, as DNA: TGTGCCAGCAGCTTACAGGATTCACCCCTCCACTTT. It yields the protein CASSLQDSPLHF. This sequence joins TRBV7-9 and TRBJ1-6, with D uncertain. Germline values: CDR1 SEHNR, CDR2 FQNEAQ (reference sequence). The ends were cut back, 2 bases at V and 8 bases at J, with 4 bases in the middle. The CDR3 is made up of 12 amino acids.

This clonotype was picked up many times. This chain uses TRBV7-2 with TRBJ1-2, with D possibly matching TRBD1 (5 bases). Germline-derived CDR1 and CDR2 are SGHTA and FQGNSA. Trimming removed 5 bases from V and 4 bases from J, with 11 bases in between. This CDR3 is built from 13 residues. CDR3 region: CASSTDSTYGYTF. CDR3 DNA sequence: TGTGCCAGCAGCACCGACAGTACCTATGGCTACACCTTC.

This clonotype was seen repeatedly, ten times or more. The chain employs TRBV28 and TRBJ2-2; 7 bases match TRBD1. CDR1 MDHEN and CDR2 SYDVKM come from the germline V gene. This CDR3 is 15 amino acids long. After removal of 6 bases from V and 1 base from J, the junction contained 5 bases not matched to a gene. Here the CDR3 DNA reads TGTGCCAGCAGCCCTGACAGGGTGAACACCGGGGAGCTGTTTTTT. It is translated as CASSPDRVNTGELFF.

In its sample, this clonotype was seen many times. The chain couples TRBV12-3 or TRBV12-4 to TRBJ2-2; D is uncertain. V dropped 3 bases and J dropped 6 bases, with 8 bases sitting between them. The CDR3 runs 13 residues. Written as DNA, the CDR3 is TGTGCCAGCAGTTTCTCTGAAGCCGGGGAGCTGTTTTTT. Its protein is CASSFSEAGELFF.

CDR3 in amino acids: CASSQSTGAWETQYF. DNA for the CDR3: TGCGCCAGCAGCCAGTCCACAGGGGCCTGGGAGACCCAGTACTTC. The V and J genes are TRBV4-1 and TRBJ2-5; 7 nucleotides align to TRBD1. CDR3 size: 15 residues. V was pared by 3 bases and J by 5 bases, with 9 bases of the junction left unmatched. The germline gives CDR1 MGHRA, CDR2 YSYEKL.

CDR3 sequence: CASSGQLHYGYTF. The DNA of the CDR3 is TGCGCCAGCAGCGGACAGCTGCACTATGGCTACACCTTC. V gene TRBV10-2 combines with J gene TRBJ1-2; weak D call: TRBD1 (6 bases). V was shortened by 6 bases and J by 3 bases, with 11 bases between the two germline ends. The germline gives CDR1 WSHSY, CDR2 SAAADI. CDR3 size: 13 residues.

Many counts were recorded for this clonotype. The rearrangement links TRBV3-1 to TRBJ1-2, with 7 bases fitting TRBD1. Germline V gene lookup returns CDR1 LGHDT and CDR2 YNNKEL (reference sequence). V dropped 8 bases and J dropped 0; count of bases not matched to a gene: 9. The CDR3 is 15 amino acids. In DNA, the CDR3 is TGTGCCAGCTACCAATGGGACAGCTCTAACTATGGCTACACCTTC. It codes for CASYQWDSSNYGYTF.

This clonotype was seen more than once but under ten times. The chain links TRBV5-1 to TRBJ2-2; no reliable D call. This CDR3 spans 15 amino acids. Germline V gene sequence: CDR1 SGHRS, CDR2 YFSETQ. V lost 4 bases and J lost 4, with 14 bases in between. CDR3 sequence reads: CASSNPAIVTGELFF. The CDR3 DNA reads TGCGCCAGCAGCAATCCGGCTATAGTCACCGGGGAGCTGTTTTTT.